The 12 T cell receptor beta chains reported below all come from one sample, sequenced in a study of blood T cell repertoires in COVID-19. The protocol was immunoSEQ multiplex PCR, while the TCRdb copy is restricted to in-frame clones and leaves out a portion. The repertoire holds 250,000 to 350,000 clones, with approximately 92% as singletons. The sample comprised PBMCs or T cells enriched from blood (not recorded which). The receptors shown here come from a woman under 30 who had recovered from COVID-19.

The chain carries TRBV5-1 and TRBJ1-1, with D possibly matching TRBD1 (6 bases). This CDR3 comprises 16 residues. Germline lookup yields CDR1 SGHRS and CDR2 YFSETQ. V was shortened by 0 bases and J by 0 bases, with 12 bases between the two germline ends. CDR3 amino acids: CASSLGLDRLNTEAFF. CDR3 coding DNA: TGCGCCAGCAGCTTGGGTCTGGACAGATTGAACACTGAAGCTTTCTTT.

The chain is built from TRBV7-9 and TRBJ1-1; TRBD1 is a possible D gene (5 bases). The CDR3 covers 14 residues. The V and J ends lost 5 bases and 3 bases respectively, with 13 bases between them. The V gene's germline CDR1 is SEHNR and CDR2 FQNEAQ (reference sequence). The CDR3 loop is CASSLGGEYTEAFF. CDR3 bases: TGTGCCAGCAGCCTGGGAGGGGAGTACACTGAAGCTTTCTTT.

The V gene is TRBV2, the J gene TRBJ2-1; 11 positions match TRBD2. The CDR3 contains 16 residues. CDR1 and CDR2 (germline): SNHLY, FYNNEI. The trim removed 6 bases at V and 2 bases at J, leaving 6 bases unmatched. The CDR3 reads CASRLGLAGTYNEQFF. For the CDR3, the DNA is TGTGCCAGCAGACTCGGACTAGCGGGCACCTACAATGAGCAGTTCTTC.

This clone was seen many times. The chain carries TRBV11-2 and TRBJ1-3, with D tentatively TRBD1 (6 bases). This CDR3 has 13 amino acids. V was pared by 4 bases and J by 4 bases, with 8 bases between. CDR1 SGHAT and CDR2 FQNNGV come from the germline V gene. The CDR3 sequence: CASSSDRGNTIYF. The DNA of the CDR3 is TGTGCCAGCAGCTCCGACAGGGGAAACACCATATATTTT.

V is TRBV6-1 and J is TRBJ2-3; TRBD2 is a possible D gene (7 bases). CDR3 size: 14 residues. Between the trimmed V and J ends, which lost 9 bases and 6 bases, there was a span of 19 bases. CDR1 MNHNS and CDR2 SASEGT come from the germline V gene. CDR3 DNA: TGTGCCAGTGAGGGGGGCCGCGGGGGTGATACGCAGTATTTT. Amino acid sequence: CASEGGRGGDTQYF.

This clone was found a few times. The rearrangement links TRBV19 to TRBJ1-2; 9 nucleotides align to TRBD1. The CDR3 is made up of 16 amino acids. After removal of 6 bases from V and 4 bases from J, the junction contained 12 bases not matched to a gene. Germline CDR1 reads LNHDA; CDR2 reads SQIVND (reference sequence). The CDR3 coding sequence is TGTGCCAGTAGCTCACAGGGGGCCTACAATTCCTATGGCTACACCTTC. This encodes CASSSQGAYNSYGYTF.

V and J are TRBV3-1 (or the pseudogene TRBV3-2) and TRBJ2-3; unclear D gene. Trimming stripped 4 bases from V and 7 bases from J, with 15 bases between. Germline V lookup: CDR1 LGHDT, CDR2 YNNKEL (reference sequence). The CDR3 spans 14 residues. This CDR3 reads CASSLNMLWHTQYF. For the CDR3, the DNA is TGTGCCAGCAGCCTGAATATGCTGTGGCATACGCAGTATTTT.

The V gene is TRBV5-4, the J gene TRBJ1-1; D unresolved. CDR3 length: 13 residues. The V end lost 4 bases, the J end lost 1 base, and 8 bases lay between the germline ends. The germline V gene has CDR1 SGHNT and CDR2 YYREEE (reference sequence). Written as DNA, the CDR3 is TGTGCCAGCAGCATCCGGGGGAACACTGAAGCTTTCTTT. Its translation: CASSIRGNTEAFF.

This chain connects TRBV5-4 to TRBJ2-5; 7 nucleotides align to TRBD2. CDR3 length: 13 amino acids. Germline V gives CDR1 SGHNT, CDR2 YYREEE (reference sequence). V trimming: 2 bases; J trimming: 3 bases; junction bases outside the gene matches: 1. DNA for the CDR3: TGTGCCAGCAGCTTTGGGGGGGAAGAGACCCAGTACTTC. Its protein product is CASSFGGEETQYF.

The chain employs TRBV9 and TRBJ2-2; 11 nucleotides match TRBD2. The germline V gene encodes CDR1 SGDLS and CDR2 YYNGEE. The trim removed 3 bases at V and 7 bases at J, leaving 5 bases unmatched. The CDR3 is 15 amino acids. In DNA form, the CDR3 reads TGTGCCAGCAGCGGTAGCGGGGGGGCCGGCGGGGAGCTGTTTTTT. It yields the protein CASSGSGGAGGELFF.

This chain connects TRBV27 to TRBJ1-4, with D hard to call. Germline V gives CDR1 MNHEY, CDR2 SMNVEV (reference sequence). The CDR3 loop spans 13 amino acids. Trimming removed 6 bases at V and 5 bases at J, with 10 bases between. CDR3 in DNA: TGTGCCAGCAGGCTGGGAGGGAATGAAAAACTGTTTTTT. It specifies CASRLGGNEKLFF.

This chain's CDR3 is CSVEADGEQFF. The DNA for the CDR3 is TGCAGTGTTGAGGCTGATGGTGAGCAGTTCTTC. The rearrangement joins TRBV20-1 to TRBJ2-1, with D unclear. In germline, CDR1 is DFQATT, CDR2 SNEGSKA (reference sequence). The CDR3 runs 11 residues. V shed 7 bases and J shed 9 bases, with 13 bases lying between them.